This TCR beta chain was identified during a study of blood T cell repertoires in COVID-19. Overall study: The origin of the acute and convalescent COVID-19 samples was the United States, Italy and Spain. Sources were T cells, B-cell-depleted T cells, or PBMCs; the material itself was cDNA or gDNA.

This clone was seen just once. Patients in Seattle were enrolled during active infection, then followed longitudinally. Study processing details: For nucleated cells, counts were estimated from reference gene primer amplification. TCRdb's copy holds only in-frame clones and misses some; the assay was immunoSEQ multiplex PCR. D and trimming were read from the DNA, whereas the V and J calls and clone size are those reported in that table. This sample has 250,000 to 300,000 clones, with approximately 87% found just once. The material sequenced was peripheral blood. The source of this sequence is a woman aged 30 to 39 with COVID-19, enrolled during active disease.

The CDR3 DNA follows: TGTGCCAGCAGCTTGGCCGTGCGGGGGGGACAAGAGACCCAGTACTTC. Translated, it gives CASSLAVRGGQETQYF. The rearrangement links TRBV5-5 to TRBJ2-5; 9 nucleotides align to TRBD2. Germline trimming cut 0 bases from V and 2 bases from J; bases unmatched to any gene: 5. Germline CDR1 and CDR2: SGHKS and YYEKEE (reference sequence). This CDR3 is 16 amino acids long. Variable domain in full (rest from reference TRBV5-5 and TRBJ2-5): DAGVTQSPTHLIKTRGQQVTLRCSPISGHKSVSWYQQVLGQGPQFIFQYYEKEERGRGNFPDRFSARQFPNYSSELNVNALLLGDSALYLCASSLAVRGGQETQYFGPGTRLLVL.